This TCR beta chain derives from a study of T cell responses to AZD1222 COVID-19 vaccine listed by TCRdb under 2021. About the investigation overall: AZD1222 recipients given second doses at about 4 weeks or at about 12 weeks were pooled, since spike-specific TCR depth and breadth were not found to differ between the two schedules. TCR sequencing covered roughly 230 trial participants: 200 to 220 given two doses of AZD1222 and 26 given two doses of MenACWY control vaccine. Trial participants were enrolled by age into 18-55, 56-69 and 70-plus year subgroups, with approximately 150, 28 and 58 TCR-sequenced participants respectively.

The CDR3 regions of human TCRbeta chains were analyzed by immunosequencing. In the source study's methods: Repertoire TCRs were checked for matches against a reference library of SARS-CoV-2-specific TCRs that had been generated using the MIRA antigen-specificity platform. Breadth meant the fraction of unique TCRs that were SARS-CoV-2-associated, whereas depth meant the fraction of total T cells that were SARS-CoV-2-associated. Using the MIRA data, each spike-specific TCR was mapped to the spike region that the TCR reacts to and placed in a CD4 or CD8 class. Log10-transformed breadth and depth values were compared by one-way ANOVA with Sidak's multiple comparisons tests. As stored in TCRdb, this immuneACCESS dataset retains in-frame rearrangements with V and J assigned. A fraction of the clones does not appear; measured against another copy, unresolved V genes explain less than half of the discrepancy, and the remainder lacks a known reason. That table furnishes V, J and clone size, whereas the DNA furnished D and trimming. For this sample the table gives some 150,000 clones, of which roughly 93% were detected only once. In total, the top ten clones hold 5% to 6.5% of the sample.

Study-level results and caveats: After two AZD1222 doses, both the breadth and the depth of spike-specific TCRs were significantly higher than at day 0 and than in MenACWY recipients. Participants were mostly white British and included more females than males, and it was suggested by the authors that clonal diversity may have been underestimated. The 56-69-year group was small, and its depth increase did not reach significance, likely because of low power. Conclusions about previously exposed vaccinees were limited because only six or seven AZD1222 recipients were SARS-CoV-2 seropositive at baseline. Nearly half of unique spike-specific TCRs reportedly recognized epitopes outside regions mutated in the B.1.351 and B.1.1.7 variants. The whole spike protein was spanned by vaccine-associated CD4 TCRs, and dominant responses were seen in regions 160-218 and 743-854. Because no day 14 peak-response samples were available, repertoires were characterized only after the peak T cell response.

The time point label, read with the paper, signifies: baseline before first vaccination. Samples from vaccinated people were obtained from the UK trials COV001 and COV002, which included a single-blind randomized controlled phase 2/3 trial of AZD1222 (ChAdOx1 nCoV-19) in healthy adults. Trial participant PBMC samples were collected at day 0 and day 28 after the second dose for TCRbeta chain sequencing. For this clone: Its target antigen remains unknown. No qualities accompany the bases; no much larger clone lies one base away.

CDR1 and CDR2 (MDHEN, SYDVKM) derive from the germline V gene. The CDR3 sequence holds 15 residues, the cysteine and phenylalanine included. This entry keeps only the CDR3 DNA: 45 bases, framed from base 1. V and J lose 6 bases and 10 bases, and a span of 19 bases separates them. This clonotype was sampled from an adult in good health. The chain is assembled from TRBV28 and TRBJ1-6; possibly the D gene is TRBD1, per 5 matching bases. Sequenced material: peripheral blood, taken on day 0 of AZD1222 vaccination. The DNA reads TGTGCCAGCAGCCTTCCGCGGCAGGGAGACTCACCCCTCCACTTT. The encoded protein is CASSLPRQGDSPLHF.